The source of this T cell receptor (beta chain) is a study of T cells after posttransplantation cyclophosphamide. General study findings and limits: Donor-recipient repertoire similarity was low at 1-2 months, rising over year one. After PTCy, TRB diversity resembled that of CNI/methotrexate controls.

Many counts were recorded for this clone. The target antigen is unknown. Profiled with immunoSEQ multiplex PCR; TCRdb holds only in-frame clones, not every one. The sample is made up of under 50,000 clones, none counted only once. Per the germline V gene, CDR1 is MGHDK and CDR2 is SYGVNS. This CDR3 has 14 residues. The V and J ends lost 3 bases and 4 bases, in that order; junction bases with no gene match: 3. This clonotype originated in a middle-aged man in good health, CMV-negative, and a related stem cell transplant donor. The source material was PBMCs. V is TRBV25-1 and J is TRBJ1-2; 9 nucleotides align to TRBD1. The CDR3 is CASSDTGGIYGYTF. CDR3 in DNA: TGTGCCAGCAGTGACACAGGGGGCATCTATGGCTACACCTTC.